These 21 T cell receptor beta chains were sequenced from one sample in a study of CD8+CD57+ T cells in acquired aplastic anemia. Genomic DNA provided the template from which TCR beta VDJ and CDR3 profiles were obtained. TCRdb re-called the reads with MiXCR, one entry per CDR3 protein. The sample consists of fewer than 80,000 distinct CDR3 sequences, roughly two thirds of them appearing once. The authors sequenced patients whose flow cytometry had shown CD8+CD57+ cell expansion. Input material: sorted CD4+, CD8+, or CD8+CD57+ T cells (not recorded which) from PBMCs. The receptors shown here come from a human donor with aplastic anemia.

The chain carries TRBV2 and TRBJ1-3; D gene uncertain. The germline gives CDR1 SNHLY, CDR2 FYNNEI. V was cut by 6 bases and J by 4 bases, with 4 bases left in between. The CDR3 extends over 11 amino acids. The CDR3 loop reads CASRTGNTIYF. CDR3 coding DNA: TGTGCCAGCAGAACGGGAAACACCATATATTTT.

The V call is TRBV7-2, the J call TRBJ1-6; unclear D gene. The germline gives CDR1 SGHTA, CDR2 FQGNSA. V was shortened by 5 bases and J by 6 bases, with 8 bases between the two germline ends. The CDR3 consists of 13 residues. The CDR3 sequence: CASSPARNSPLHF. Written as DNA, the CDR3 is TGTGCCAGCAGCCCAGCGCGTAATTCACCCCTCCACTTT.

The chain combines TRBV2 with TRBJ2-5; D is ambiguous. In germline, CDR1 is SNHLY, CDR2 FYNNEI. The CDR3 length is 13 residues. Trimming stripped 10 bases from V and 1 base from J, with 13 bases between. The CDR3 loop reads CATKGGRQETQYF. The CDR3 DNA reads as TGTGCCACCAAGGGTGGTCGCCAAGAGACCCAGTACTTC.

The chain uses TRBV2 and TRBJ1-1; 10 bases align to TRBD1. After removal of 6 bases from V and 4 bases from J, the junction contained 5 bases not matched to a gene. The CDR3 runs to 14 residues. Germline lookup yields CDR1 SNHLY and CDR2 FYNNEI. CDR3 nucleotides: TGTGCCAGCAGAAGCTGGGACAGGGGCACTGAAGCTTTCTTT. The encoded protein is CASRSWDRGTEAFF.

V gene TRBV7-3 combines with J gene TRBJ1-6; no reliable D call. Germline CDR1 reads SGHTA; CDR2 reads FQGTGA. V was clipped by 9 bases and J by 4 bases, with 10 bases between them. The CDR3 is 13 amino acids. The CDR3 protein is CASMRDYNSPLHF. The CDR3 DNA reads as TGTGCCAGTATGAGAGATTATAATTCACCCCTCCACTTT.

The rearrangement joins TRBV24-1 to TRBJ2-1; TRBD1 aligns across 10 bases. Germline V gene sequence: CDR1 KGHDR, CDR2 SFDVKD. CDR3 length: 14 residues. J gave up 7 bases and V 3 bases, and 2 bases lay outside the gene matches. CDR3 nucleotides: TGTGCCACCAGTGATCCGGGACAGGGGAATGAGCAGTTCTTC. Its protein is CATSDPGQGNEQFF.

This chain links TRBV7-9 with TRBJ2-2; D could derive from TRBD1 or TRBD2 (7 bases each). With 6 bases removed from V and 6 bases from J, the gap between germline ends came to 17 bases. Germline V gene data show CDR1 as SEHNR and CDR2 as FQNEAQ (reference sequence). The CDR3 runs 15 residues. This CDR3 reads CASRPRQGGAGELFF. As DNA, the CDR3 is TGTGCCAGCAGGCCAAGACAGGGAGGGGCCGGGGAGCTGTTTTTT.

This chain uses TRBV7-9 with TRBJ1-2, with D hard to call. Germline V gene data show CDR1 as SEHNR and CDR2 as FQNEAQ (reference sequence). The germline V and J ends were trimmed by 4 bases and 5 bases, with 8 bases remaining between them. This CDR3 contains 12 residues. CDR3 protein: CASSSPGYGYTF. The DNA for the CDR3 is TGTGCCAGCAGCTCGCCCGGTTATGGCTACACCTTC.

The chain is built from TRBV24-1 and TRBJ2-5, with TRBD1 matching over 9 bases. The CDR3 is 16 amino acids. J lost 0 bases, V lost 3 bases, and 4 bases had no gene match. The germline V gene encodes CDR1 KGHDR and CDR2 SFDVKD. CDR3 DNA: TGTGCCACCAGTGATATTGGGACAGGGAACCAAGAGACCCAGTACTTC. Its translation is CATSDIGTGNQETQYF.

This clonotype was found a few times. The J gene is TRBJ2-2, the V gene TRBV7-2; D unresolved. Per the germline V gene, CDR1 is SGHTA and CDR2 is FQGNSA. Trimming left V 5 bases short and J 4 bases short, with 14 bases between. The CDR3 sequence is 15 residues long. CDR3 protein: CASSQGAWGTGELFF. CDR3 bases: TGTGCCAGCAGCCAAGGCGCCTGGGGCACCGGGGAGCTGTTTTTT.

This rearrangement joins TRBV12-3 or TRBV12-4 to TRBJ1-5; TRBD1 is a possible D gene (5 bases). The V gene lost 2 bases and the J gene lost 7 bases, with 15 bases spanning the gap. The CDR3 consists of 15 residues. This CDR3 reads CASSLTAGTDQPQHF. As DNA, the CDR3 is TGTGCCAGCAGTTTAACGGCAGGGACGGACCAGCCCCAGCATTTT.

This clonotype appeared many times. The CDR3 protein is CASSPTENTEAFF. The DNA for the CDR3 is TGTGCCAGCAGCCCGACAGAAAACACTGAAGCTTTCTTT. This chain links TRBV6-2 or TRBV6-3 with TRBJ1-1; D perhaps matches TRBD1 (5 bases). Deletions cut 6 bases from V and 2 bases from J, with 10 bases between. The germline CDR1 and CDR2 sequences are MNHEY and SVGEGT. This CDR3 is 13 amino acids long.

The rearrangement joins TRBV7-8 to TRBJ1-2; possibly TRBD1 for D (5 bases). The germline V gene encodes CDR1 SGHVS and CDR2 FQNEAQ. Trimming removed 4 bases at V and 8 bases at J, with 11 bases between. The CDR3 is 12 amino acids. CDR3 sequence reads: CASSSGRRGYTF. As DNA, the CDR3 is TGTGCCAGCAGCTCGGGACGGCGGGGCTACACCTTC.

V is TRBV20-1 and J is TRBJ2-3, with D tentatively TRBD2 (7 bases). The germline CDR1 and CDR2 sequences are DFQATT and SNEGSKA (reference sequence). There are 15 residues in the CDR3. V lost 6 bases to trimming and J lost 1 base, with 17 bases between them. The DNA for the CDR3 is TGCAGTGCCATGGATTTGCGGGGGCGCACAGATACGCAGTATTTT. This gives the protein CSAMDLRGRTDTQYF.

The CDR3 nucleotides read TGTGCCAGCAGCCCGGAAACAGGGCTGTTTTTT. Translated: CASSPETGLFF. The V call is TRBV7-9, the J call TRBJ1-4, with D possibly matching TRBD1 (6 bases). Deletions cut 5 bases from V and 14 bases from J, with 12 bases between. Germline-derived CDR1 and CDR2 are SEHNR and FQNEAQ (reference sequence). The length of the CDR3 is 11 residues.

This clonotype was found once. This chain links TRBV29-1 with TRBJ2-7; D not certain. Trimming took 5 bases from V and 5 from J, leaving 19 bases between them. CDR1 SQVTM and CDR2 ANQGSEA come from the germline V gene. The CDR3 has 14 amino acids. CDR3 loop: CSVIDKGPLDEQYF. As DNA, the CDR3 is TGCAGCGTTATTGACAAAGGCCCCTTAGACGAGCAGTACTTC.

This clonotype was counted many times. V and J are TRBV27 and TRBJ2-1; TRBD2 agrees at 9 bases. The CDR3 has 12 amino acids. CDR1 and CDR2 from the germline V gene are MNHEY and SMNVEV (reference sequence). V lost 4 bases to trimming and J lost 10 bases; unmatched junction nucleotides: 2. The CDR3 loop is CASSYGLAEQFF. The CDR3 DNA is TGTGCCAGCAGTTATGGACTAGCGGAGCAGTTCTTC.

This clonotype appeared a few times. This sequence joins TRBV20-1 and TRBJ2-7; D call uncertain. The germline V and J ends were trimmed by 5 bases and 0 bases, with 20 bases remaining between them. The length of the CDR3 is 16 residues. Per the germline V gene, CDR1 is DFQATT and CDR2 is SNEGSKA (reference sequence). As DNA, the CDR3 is TGCAGTGCTCTTCCCCTAATAGAATATAGCTCCTACGAGCAGTACTTC. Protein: CSALPLIEYSSYEQYF.

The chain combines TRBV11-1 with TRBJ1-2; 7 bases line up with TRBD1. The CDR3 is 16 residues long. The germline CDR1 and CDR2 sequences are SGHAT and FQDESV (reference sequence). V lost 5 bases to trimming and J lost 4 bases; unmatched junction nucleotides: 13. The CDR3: CASSLFDRDEIYGYTF. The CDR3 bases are TGTGCCAGCAGCCTCTTCGACAGGGATGAAATCTATGGCTACACCTTC. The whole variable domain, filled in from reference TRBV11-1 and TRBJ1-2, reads EAEVAQSPRYKITEKSQAVAFWCDPISGHATLYWYRQILGQGPELLVQFQDESVVDDSQLPKDRFSAERLKGVDSTLKIQPAELGDSAMYLCASSLFDRDEIYGYTFGSGTRLTVV.

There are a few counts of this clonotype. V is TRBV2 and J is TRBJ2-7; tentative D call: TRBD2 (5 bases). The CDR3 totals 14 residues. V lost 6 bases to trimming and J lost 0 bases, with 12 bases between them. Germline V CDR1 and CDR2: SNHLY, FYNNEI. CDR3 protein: CASRARGHSYEQYF. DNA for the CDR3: TGTGCCAGCAGGGCCAGAGGGCACTCCTACGAGCAGTACTTC.

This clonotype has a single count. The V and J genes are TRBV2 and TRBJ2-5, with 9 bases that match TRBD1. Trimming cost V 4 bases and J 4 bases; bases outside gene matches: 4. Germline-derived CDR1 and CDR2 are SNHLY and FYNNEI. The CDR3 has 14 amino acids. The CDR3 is CASSAPTGGETQYF. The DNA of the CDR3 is TGTGCCAGCAGTGCCCCGACAGGGGGAGAGACCCAGTACTTC.